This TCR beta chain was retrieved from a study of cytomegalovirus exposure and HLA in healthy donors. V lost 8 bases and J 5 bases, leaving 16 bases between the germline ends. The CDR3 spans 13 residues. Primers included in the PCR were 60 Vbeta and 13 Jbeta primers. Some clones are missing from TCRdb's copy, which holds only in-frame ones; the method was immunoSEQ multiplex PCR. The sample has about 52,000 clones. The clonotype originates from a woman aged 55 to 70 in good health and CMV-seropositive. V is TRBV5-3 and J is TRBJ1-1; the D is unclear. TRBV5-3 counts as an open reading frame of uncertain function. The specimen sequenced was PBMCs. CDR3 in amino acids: CASSPSTGTEAFF. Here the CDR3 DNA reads TGTGCCAGCAGCCCGTCCACCGGGACTGAAGCTTTCTTT.